This is a list of T cell receptor beta chains from one sample in a study of T cells in Graves' hyperthyroidism and ophthalmopathy. Via MiXCR, TCRdb re-called the multiplex PCR reads, giving one row per CDR3 protein. The sample lists 450,000 to 650,000 distinct CDR3 sequences, more than 13% seen once, with over 6% in the top ten. Sequenced: blood. Receptor source: a woman between 18 and 29 years old with Graves' ophthalmopathy. CDR3s include the opening cysteine and the closing phenylalanine or tryptophan. Each record gives: J gene, V gene, clone size, CDR3 length, D gene, CDR3 protein, CDR3 DNA. The D gene is left open where the match is weak. A row's size may be missing; if present it is once, few, many or a size class.

J: TRBJ2-7
V: TRBV28
size: NA
length: 16
D: TRBD2
CDR3: CASKGTAGGGGGQQYF
DNA: TGTGCCAGCAAAGGTACAGCGGGGGGGGGGGGGGGGCAGCAGTACTTC

J: TRBJ2-1
V: TRBV18
size: many
length: 12
D: NA
CDR3: CASSPFSNEQFF
DNA: TGTGCCAGCTCACCTTTTAGCAATGAGCAGTTCTTC

J: TRBJ1-2
V: TRBV27
size: NA
length: 15
D: NA
CDR3: CASSFLGGRVYGYTF
DNA: TGTGCCAGCAGTTTCTTGGGGGGGCGCGTCTATGGCTACACCTTC

J: TRBJ1-1
V: TRBV7-9
size: many
length: 16
D: TRBD1
CDR3: CASSYWDRVRNTEAFF
DNA: TGTGCCAGCAGCTATTGGGACAGGGTGAGGAACACTGAAGCTTTCTTT

J: TRBJ2-5
V: TRBV20-1
size: many
length: 16
D: NA
CDR3: CSARDLLDSLQETQYF
DNA: TGCAGTGCTAGAGATCTTTTAGACAGCCTACAAGAGACCCAGTACTTC

J: TRBJ1-2
V: TRBV10-3
size: many
length: 12
D: NA
CDR3: CAVSGISYGYTF
DNA: TGTGCCGTCAGCGGGATCTCCTATGGCTACACCTTC

J: TRBJ2-5
V: TRBV29-1
size: many
length: 14
D: TRBD1
CDR3: CSVAPGQGGETQYF
DNA: TGCAGCGTTGCTCCGGGACAGGGTGGAGAGACCCAGTACTTC

J: TRBJ2-5
V: TRBV3-1
size: NA
length: 16
D: TRBD2
CDR3: CASSQAGTSVQETQYF
DNA: TGTGCCAGCAGCCAAGCCGGGACTAGCGTCCAAGAGACCCAGTACTTC

J: TRBJ2-1
V: TRBV9
size: NA
length: 15
D: TRBD2
CDR3: CASSVFSGRFGEQFF
DNA: TGTGCCAGCAGCGTGTTCAGCGGGAGGTTCGGTGAGCAGTTCTTC

J: TRBJ2-5
V: TRBV20-1
size: many
length: 13
D: NA
CDR3: CSARLGTKETQYF
DNA: TGCAGTGCTAGACTAGGGACCAAAGAGACCCAGTACTTC

J: TRBJ1-1
V: TRBV5-4
size: few
length: 16
D: NA
CDR3: CASSYGGWGVNTEAFF
DNA: TGTGCCAGCAGCTATGGAGGATGGGGGGTGAACACTGAAGCTTTCTTT

J: TRBJ1-2
V: TRBV4-3
size: NA
length: 16
D: TRBD1
CDR3: CASSPHGTGANYGYTF
DNA: TGCGCCAGCAGCCCCCATGGGACAGGGGCTAACTATGGCTACACCTTC

J: TRBJ1-2
V: TRBV7-3
size: NA
length: 13
D: NA
CDR3: CASSSAGGYGYTF
DNA: TGTGCCAGCAGCTCAGCCGGGGGCTATGGCTACACCTTC

J: TRBJ2-1
V: TRBV11-2
size: many
length: 14
D: NA
CDR3: CASSSPRVSFEQFF
DNA: TGTGCCAGCAGCTCCCCGAGAGTTTCATTTGAGCAGTTCTTC

J: TRBJ2-1
V: TRBV19
size: few
length: 16
D: TRBD1
CDR3: CASSPRTGGAYNEQFF
DNA: TGTGCCAGTAGTCCCAGGACAGGGGGCGCCTACAATGAGCAGTTCTTC

J: TRBJ1-6
V: TRBV11-2
size: NA
length: 15
D: NA
CDR3: CASSLRAAGNSPLHF
DNA: TGTGCCAGCAGCTTAAGGGCCGCCGGTAATTCACCCCTCCACTTT

J: TRBJ2-5
V: TRBV2
size: many
length: 15
D: TRBD2
CDR3: CASGGLAGLEETQYF
DNA: TGTGCCAGTGGGGGACTAGCGGGATTGGAAGAGACCCAGTACTTC

J: TRBJ1-2
V: TRBV29-1
size: many
length: 12
D: NA
CDR3: CSVEGHDYGYTF
DNA: TGCAGCGTTGAAGGGCATGACTATGGCTACACCTTC

J: TRBJ1-1
V: TRBV4-1
size: many
length: 15
D: NA
CDR3: CASSQGVEGIPEAFF
DNA: TGCGCCAGCAGCCAAGGTGTGGAGGGGATCCCTGAAGCTTTCTTT

J: TRBJ1-1
V: TRBV14
size: NA
length: 15
D: NA
CDR3: CASSQDPDMNTEAFF
DNA: TGTGCCAGCAGCCAAGATCCAGACATGAACACTGAAGCTTTCTTT

J: TRBJ2-7
V: TRBV7-8
size: many
length: 14
D: TRBD2
CDR3: CASRWNSGRYEQYF
DNA: TGTGCCAGCAGATGGAATAGCGGGAGATACGAGCAGTACTTC

J: TRBJ1-5
V: TRBV5-1
size: many
length: 14
D: NA
CDR3: CASSLEAFNQPQHF
DNA: TGCGCCAGCAGCCTGGAGGCATTCAATCAGCCCCAGCATTTT

J: TRBJ2-2
V: TRBV11-2
size: few
length: 16
D: NA
CDR3: CASKKSPLPNTGELFF
DNA: TGTGCCAGCAAAAAAAGTCCTCTACCGAACACCGGGGAGCTGTTTTTT

J: TRBJ2-5
V: TRBV20-1
size: many
length: 15
D: TRBD2
CDR3: CSAKLAGGDGETQYF
DNA: TGCAGTGCTAAACTAGCGGGAGGCGACGGAGAGACCCAGTACTTC

J: TRBJ2-7
V: TRBV9
size: many
length: 14
D: TRBD2
CDR3: CASSGRAGHYEQYF
DNA: TGTGCCAGCAGCGGGCGAGCGGGGCACTACGAGCAGTACTTC

J: TRBJ2-1
V: TRBV11-2
size: NA
length: 15
D: TRBD2
CDR3: CASSRSGRPGNEQFF
DNA: TGTGCCAGCAGTCGGAGCGGGAGACCAGGAAATGAGCAGTTCTTC

J: TRBJ2-4
V: TRBV7-9
size: NA
length: 14
D: NA
CDR3: CASSPSGGEDIQYF
DNA: TGTGCCAGCAGCCCCTCCGGAGGAGAAGACATTCAGTACTTC

J: TRBJ1-5
V: TRBV24-1
size: many
length: 18
D: TRBD1
CDR3: CATSDLGGTGDPGQPQHF
DNA: TGTGCCACCAGTGATTTAGGGGGGACAGGGGACCCCGGTCAGCCCCAGCATTTT

J: TRBJ2-1
V: TRBV20-1
size: many
length: 14
D: TRBD1
CDR3: CSARPMDRSDEQFF
DNA: TGCAGTGCTAGACCCATGGACAGGTCTGATGAGCAGTTCTTC

J: TRBJ2-5
V: TRBV7-9
size: NA
length: 15
D: NA
CDR3: CASSLGGDRRKTQYF
DNA: TGTGCCAGCAGCCTAGGTGGGGACCGCCGGAAGACCCAGTACTTC

J: TRBJ1-1
V: TRBV5-8
size: many
length: 16
D: NA
CDR3: CASSPRGRTRNTEAFF
DNA: TGTGCCAGCAGCCCGCGGGGAAGAACGAGGAACACTGAAGCTTTCTTT

J: TRBJ2-1
V: TRBV20-1
size: NA
length: 17
D: TRBD2
CDR3: CSARDPHSGRMSNEQFF
DNA: TGCAGTGCTAGAGATCCTCATAGCGGGAGAATGAGCAATGAGCAGTTCTTC

J: TRBJ1-5
V: TRBV12-3/TRBV12-4
size: many
length: 13
D: TRBD1
CDR3: CASSVQGNVPQHF
DNA: TGTGCCAGCAGTGTACAGGGGAATGTGCCCCAGCATTTT

J: TRBJ1-5
V: TRBV7-8
size: NA
length: 14
D: NA
CDR3: CASSLGGTGQPQHF
DNA: TGTGCCAGCAGCTTGGGAGGGACGGGTCAGCCCCAGCATTTT

J: TRBJ2-7
V: TRBV6-1
size: many
length: 14
D: NA
CDR3: CASSEADFSYEQYF
DNA: TGTGCCAGCAGTGAAGCTGATTTCTCCTACGAGCAGTACTTC

J: TRBJ1-1
V: TRBV6-1
size: many
length: 16
D: NA
CDR3: CASSYDILFMNTEAFF
DNA: TGTGCCAGCAGCTACGACATATTGTTCATGAACACTGAAGCTTTCTTT

J: TRBJ1-5
V: TRBV12-3/TRBV12-4
size: many
length: 16
D: NA
CDR3: CASRIGQSPSNQPQHF
DNA: TGTGCCAGCAGGATTGGACAGAGTCCTAGCAATCAGCCCCAGCATTTT

J: TRBJ2-1
V: TRBV11-3
size: few
length: 13
D: NA
CDR3: CASSLGGLLQQFF
DNA: TGTGCCAGCAGCTTAGGAGGGTTGTTGCAGCAGTTCTTC

J: TRBJ2-3
V: TRBV7-6
size: many
length: 15
D: NA
CDR3: CASSLIEGSADTQYF
DNA: TGTGCCAGCAGCTTAATAGAAGGGAGCGCGGATACGCAGTATTTT

J: TRBJ2-7
V: TRBV20-1
size: many
length: 15
D: TRBD2
CDR3: CSARDWAGTSIEQYF
DNA: TGCAGTGCTAGAGATTGGGCCGGGACTAGCATCGAGCAGTACTTC

J: TRBJ1-1
V: TRBV20-1
size: many
length: 11
D: NA
CDR3: CSASGTIEAFF
DNA: TGCAGTGCTAGTGGGACAATTGAAGCTTTCTTT

J: TRBJ1-2
V: TRBV12-3/TRBV12-4
size: many
length: 15
D: NA
CDR3: CASSRVTGVGYGYTF
DNA: TGTGCCAGCAGTCGGGTGACGGGAGTCGGGTATGGCTACACCTTC

J: TRBJ2-7
V: TRBV11-3
size: NA
length: 14
D: NA
CDR3: CASSFPVRDYEQYF
DNA: TGTGCCAGCAGCTTCCCGGTGAGGGACTACGAGCAGTACTTC

J: TRBJ1-4
V: TRBV5-1
size: many
length: 15
D: TRBD1
CDR3: CASSSEGAPNEKLFF
DNA: TGCGCCAGCAGCTCCGAGGGGGCTCCTAATGAAAAACTGTTTTTT

J: TRBJ2-4
V: TRBV11-2
size: many
length: 17
D: TRBD2
CDR3: CASSLVASGGPRDIQYF
DNA: TGTGCCAGCAGCTTAGTGGCTAGCGGGGGCCCCCGTGACATTCAGTACTTC

J: TRBJ2-1
V: TRBV6-4
size: NA
length: 18
D: TRBD2
CDR3: CASSDSIRAGEDYNEQFF
DNA: TGTGCCAGCAGTGACTCGATTCGAGCGGGAGAGGATTACAATGAGCAGTTCTTC

J: TRBJ2-5
V: TRBV6-1
size: many
length: 18
D: NA
CDR3: CASSPPGESDWYQETQYF
DNA: TGTGCCAGCAGCCCCCCCGGTGAGAGCGATTGGTACCAAGAGACCCAGTACTTC

J: TRBJ2-7
V: TRBV30
size: many
length: 15
D: NA
CDR3: CAWSVPRRRLYEQYF
DNA: TGTGCCTGGAGTGTACCCAGGCGCCGCCTTTACGAGCAGTACTTC

J: TRBJ2-2
V: TRBV29-1
size: few
length: 16
D: NA
CDR3: CSVKGRERSDTGELFF
DNA: TGCAGCGTCAAAGGACGGGAGAGATCTGACACCGGGGAGCTGTTTTTT

J: TRBJ2-6
V: TRBV30
size: many
length: 13
D: NA
CDR3: CAWQGPGANVLTF
DNA: TGTGCCTGGCAAGGTCCTGGGGCCAACGTCCTGACTTTC

J: TRBJ2-1
V: TRBV4-1
size: many
length: 16
D: TRBD2
CDR3: CASSYLWTSVGNEQFF
DNA: TGCGCCAGCAGCTACCTGTGGACTAGTGTTGGCAATGAGCAGTTCTTC

J: TRBJ2-7
V: TRBV27
size: many
length: 15
D: TRBD1
CDR3: CASSLPGQGMIEQYF
DNA: TGTGCCAGCAGTCTGCCGGGACAGGGGATGATCGAGCAGTACTTC

J: TRBJ1-2
V: TRBV20-1
size: NA
length: 13
D: TRBD1
CDR3: CSARGQGAEGYTF
DNA: TGCAGTGCTAGAGGTCAGGGGGCTGAAGGCTACACCTTC

J: TRBJ2-7
V: TRBV6-5
size: few
length: 13
D: NA
CDR3: CASSYDLASEQYF
DNA: TGTGCCAGCAGTTACGACTTGGCAAGCGAGCAGTACTTC

J: TRBJ2-5
V: TRBV7-3
size: many
length: 13
D: NA
CDR3: CASSRSSGETQYF
DNA: TGTGCCAGCAGCCGATCAAGTGGAGAGACCCAGTACTTC